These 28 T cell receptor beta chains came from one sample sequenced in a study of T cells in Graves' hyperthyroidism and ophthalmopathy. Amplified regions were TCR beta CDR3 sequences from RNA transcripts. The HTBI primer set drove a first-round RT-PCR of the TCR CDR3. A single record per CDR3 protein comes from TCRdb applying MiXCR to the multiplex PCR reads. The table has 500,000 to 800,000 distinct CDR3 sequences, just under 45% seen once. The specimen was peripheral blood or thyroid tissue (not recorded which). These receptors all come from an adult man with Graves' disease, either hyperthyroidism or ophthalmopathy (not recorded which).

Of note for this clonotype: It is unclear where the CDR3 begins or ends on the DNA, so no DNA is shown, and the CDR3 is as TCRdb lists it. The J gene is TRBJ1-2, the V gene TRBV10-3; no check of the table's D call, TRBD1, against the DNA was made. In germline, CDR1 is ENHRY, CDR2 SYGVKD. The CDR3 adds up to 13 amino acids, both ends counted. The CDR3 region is CASSPGTAYGCTF.

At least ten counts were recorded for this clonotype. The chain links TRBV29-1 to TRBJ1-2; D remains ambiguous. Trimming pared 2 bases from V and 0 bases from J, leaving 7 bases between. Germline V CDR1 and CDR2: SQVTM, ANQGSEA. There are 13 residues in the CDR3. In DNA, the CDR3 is TGCAGCGTTGAACACAGTCCTAACTATGGCTACACCTTC. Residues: CSVEHSPNYGYTF.

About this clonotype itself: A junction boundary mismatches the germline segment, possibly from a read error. Written as DNA, the CDR3 is TGCGCCAGCAGCAGTAGCTCTGGGGCCAACGGCCTGACTTTC. This gives the protein CASSSSSGANGLTF. The chain links TRBV5-1 to TRBJ2-6; tentatively, D is TRBD1 (5 bases). Germline CDR1 and CDR2: SGHRS and YFSETQ. The length of the CDR3 is 14 residues. The complete variable domain, with remaining parts taken from reference TRBV5-1 and TRBJ2-6, reads KAGVTQTPRYLIKTRGQQVTLSCSPISGHRSVSWYQQTPGQGLQFLFEYFSETQRNKGNFPGRFSGRQFSNSRSEMNVSTLELGDSALYLCASSSSSGANGLTFGAGSRLTVL.

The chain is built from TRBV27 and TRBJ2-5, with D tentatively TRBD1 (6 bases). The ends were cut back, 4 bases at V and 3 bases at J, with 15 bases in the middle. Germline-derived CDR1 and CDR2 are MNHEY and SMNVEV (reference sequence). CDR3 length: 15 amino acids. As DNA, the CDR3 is TGTGCCAGCAGTTCCCCTCCCACAGGGAAAGAGACCCAGTACTTC. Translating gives CASSSPPTGKETQYF.

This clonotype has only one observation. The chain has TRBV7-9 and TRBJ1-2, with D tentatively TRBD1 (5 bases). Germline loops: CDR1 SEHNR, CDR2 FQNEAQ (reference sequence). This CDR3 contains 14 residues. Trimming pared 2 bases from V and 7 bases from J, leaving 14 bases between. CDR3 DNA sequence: TGTGCCAGCAGCTTAAGGGTGGGCACAGGTGGCTACACCTTC. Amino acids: CASSLRVGTGGYTF.

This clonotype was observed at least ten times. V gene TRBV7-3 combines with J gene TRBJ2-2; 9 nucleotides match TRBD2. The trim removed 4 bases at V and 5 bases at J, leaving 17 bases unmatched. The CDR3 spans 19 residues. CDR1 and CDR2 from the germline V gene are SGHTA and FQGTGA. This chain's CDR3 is CASSSAPVLAGMVTGELFF. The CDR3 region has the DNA TGTGCCAGCAGCTCCGCCCCCGTCCTAGCGGGAATGGTAACCGGGGAGCTGTTTTTT. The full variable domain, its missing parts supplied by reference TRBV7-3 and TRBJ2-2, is GAGVSQTPSNKVTEKGKYVELRCDPISGHTALYWYRQSLGQGPEFLIYFQGTGAADDSGLPNDRFFAVRPEGSVSTLKIQRTERGDSAVYLCASSSAPVLAGMVTGELFFGEGSRLTVL.

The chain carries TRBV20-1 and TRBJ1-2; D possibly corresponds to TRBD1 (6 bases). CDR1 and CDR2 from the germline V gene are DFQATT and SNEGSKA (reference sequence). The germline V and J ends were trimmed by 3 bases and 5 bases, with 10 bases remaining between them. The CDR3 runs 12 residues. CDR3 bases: TGCAGTGCTAGCAGGGGTCATTATGGCTACACCTTC. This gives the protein CSASRGHYGYTF.

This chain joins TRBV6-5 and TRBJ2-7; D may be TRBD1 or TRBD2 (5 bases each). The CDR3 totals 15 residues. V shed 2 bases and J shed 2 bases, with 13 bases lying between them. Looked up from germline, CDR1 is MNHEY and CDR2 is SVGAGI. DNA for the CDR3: TGTGCCAGCAGTTACGGGTGGCAGGGAGCCTACGAGCAGTACTTC. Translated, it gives CASSYGWQGAYEQYF.

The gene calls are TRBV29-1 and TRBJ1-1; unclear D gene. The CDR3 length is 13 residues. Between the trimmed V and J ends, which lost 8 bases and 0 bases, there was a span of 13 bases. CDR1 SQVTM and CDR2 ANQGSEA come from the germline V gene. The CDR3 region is CSSVQAMNTEAFF. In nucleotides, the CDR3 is TGCAGCAGTGTTCAGGCAATGAACACTGAAGCTTTCTTT.

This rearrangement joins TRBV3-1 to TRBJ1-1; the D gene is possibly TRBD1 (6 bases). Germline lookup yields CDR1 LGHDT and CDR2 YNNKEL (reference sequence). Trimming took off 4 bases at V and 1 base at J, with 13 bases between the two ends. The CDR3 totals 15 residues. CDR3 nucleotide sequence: TGTGCCAGCAGCCTTGACGAGGGGGGGAACACTGAAGCTTTCTTT. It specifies CASSLDEGGNTEAFF.

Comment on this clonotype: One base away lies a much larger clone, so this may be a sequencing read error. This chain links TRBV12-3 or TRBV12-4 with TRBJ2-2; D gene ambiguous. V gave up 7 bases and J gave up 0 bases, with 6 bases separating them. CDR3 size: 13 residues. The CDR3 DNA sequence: TGTGCCAGCACTGCCACGAACACCGGGGAGCTGTTTTTT. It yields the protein CASTATNTGELFF.

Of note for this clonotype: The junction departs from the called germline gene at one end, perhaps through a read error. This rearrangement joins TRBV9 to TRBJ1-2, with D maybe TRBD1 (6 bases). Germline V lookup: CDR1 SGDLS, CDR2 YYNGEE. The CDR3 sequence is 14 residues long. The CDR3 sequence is CASSVSGDFYDYTF. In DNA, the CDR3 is TGTGCCAGCAGCGTATCAGGGGACTTCTATGACTACACCTTC.

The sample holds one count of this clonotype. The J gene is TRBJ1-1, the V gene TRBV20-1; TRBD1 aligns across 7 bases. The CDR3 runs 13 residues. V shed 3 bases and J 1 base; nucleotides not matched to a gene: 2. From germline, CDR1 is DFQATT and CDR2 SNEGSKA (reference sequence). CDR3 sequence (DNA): TGCAGTGCTAGGGGACAGCAGAACACTGAAGCTTTCTTT. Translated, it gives CSARGQQNTEAFF.

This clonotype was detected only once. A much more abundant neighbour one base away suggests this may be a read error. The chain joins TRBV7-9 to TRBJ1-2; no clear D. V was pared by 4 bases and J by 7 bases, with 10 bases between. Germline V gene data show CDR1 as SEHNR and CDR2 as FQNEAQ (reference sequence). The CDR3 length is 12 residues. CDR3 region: CASSSSGGGYTF. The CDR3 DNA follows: TGTGCCAGCAGCTCGAGTGGTGGTGGCTACACCTTC.

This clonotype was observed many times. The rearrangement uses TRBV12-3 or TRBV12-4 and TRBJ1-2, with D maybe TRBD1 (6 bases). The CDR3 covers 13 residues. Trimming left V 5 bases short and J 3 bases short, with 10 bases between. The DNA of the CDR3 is TGTGCCAGCAGTGCTCAGGGGTACTATGGCTACACCTTC. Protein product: CASSAQGYYGYTF.

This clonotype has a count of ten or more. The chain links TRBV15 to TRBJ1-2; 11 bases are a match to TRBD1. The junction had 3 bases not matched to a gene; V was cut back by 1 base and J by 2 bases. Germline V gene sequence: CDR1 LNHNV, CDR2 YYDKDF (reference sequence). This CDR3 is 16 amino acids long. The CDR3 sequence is CATSRGGTGGNYGYTF. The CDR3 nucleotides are TGTGCCACCAGCAGAGGCGGGACAGGGGGGAACTATGGCTACACCTTC.

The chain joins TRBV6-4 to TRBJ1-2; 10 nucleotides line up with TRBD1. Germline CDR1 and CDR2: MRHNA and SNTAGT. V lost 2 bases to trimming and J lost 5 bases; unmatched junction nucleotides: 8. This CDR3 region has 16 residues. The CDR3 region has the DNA TGTGCCAGCAGTGACCCCGGGACAGGGGACAGTTATGGCTACACCTTC. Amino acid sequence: CASSDPGTGDSYGYTF.

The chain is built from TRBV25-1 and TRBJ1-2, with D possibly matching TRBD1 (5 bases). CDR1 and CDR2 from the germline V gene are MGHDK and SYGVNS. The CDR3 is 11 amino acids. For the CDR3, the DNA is TGTGCTAGGGGAGGGGAAGGCGGCTACACCTTC. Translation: CARGGEGGYTF.

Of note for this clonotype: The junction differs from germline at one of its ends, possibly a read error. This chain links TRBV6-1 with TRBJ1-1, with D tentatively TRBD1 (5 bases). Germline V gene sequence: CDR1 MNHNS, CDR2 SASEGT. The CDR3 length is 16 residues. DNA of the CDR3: TGTGCCATCAGTGAAGCGCCCGGGGCATGGTACACTGAAGCTTTCTTT. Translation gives CAISEAPGAWYTEAFF.

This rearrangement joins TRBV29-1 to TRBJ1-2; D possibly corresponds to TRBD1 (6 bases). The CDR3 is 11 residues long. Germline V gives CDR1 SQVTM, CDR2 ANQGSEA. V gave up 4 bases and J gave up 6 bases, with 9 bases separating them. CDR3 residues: CSVVGAHGYTF. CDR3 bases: TGCAGCGTTGTGGGGGCGCATGGCTACACCTTC.

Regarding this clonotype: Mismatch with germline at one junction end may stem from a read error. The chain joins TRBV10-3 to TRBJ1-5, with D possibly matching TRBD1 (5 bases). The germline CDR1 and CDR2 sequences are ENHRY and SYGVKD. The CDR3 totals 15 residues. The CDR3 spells CASSEGALTHQPQHF. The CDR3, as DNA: TGTGCCAGCAGTGAAGGGGCCCTAACTCATCAGCCCCAGCATTTT.

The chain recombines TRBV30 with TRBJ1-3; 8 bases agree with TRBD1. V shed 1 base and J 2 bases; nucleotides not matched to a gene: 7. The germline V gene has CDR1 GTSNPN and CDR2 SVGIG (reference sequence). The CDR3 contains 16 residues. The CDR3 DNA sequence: TGTGCCTGGAGTGCCATCGGACAGGGACCTGGAAACACCATATATTTT. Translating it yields CAWSAIGQGPGNTIYF.

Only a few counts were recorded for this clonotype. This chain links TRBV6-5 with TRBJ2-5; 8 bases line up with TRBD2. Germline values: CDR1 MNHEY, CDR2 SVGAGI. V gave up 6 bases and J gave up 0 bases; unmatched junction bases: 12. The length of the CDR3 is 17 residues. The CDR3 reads CASSRPQLAVYQETQYF. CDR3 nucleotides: TGTGCCAGCAGCAGACCGCAACTAGCGGTGTACCAAGAGACCCAGTACTTC.

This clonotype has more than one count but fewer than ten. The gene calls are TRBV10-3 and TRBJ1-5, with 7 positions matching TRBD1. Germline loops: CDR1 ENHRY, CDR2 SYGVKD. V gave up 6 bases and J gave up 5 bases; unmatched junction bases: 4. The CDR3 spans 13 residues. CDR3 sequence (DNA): TGTGCCATCAGCCGGGACAGAGATCAGCCCCAGCATTTT. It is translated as CAISRDRDQPQHF.

The CDR3 region is CASSYSDSLPYEQYF. The CDR3 DNA is TGTGCCAGCAGTTACTCGGACTCGCTTCCCTACGAGCAGTACTTC. This chain connects TRBV6-5 to TRBJ2-7, with TRBD2 as a possible D gene (5 bases). CDR3 length: 15 residues. Germline V gene sequence: CDR1 MNHEY, CDR2 SVGAGI. Trimming took off 0 bases at V and 2 bases at J, with 11 bases between the two ends.

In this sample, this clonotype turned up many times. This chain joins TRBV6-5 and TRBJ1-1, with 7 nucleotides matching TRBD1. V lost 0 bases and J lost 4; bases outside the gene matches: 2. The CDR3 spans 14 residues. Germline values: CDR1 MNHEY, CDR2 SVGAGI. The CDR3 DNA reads TGTGCCAGCAGTTACTCGACAGGGAGCACTGAAGCTTTCTTT. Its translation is CASSYSTGSTEAFF.

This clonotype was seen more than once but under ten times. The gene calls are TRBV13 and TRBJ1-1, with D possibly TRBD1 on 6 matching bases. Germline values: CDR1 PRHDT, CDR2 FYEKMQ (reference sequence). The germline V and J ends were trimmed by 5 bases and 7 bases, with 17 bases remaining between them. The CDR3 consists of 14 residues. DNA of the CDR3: TGTGCCAGCAGCCCCCACAGGGCTAGGGGTGAAGCTTTCTTT. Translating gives CASSPHRARGEAFF. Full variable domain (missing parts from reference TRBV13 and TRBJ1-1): AAGVIQSPRHLIKEKRETATLKCYPIPRHDTVYWYQQGPGQDPQFLISFYEKMQSDKGSIPDRFSAQQFSDYHSELNMSSLELGDSALYFCASSPHRARGEAFFGQGTRLTVV.

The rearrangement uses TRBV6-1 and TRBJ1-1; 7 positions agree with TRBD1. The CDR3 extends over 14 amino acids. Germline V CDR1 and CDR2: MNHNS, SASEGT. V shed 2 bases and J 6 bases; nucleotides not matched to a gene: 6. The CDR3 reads CASSELRGLAEAFF. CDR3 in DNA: TGTGCCAGCAGTGAACTCAGGGGGTTGGCTGAAGCTTTCTTT.